This T cell receptor (beta chain) was profiled in a study of CD8+ T cells in alopecia areata. In the study overall: Patients took tofacitinib for 6 to 18 months, followed by 6 drug-free months. Study-wide results and limits: Because one nonresponder was included, the link of baseline CD8+ expansion to response is considered uncertain.

On this clone: Its matching antigen is unknown.

Germline loops: CDR1 SGHTA, CDR2 FQGNSA. Trimming cost V 6 bases and J 3 bases, with 24 bases left between them. The CDR3 is 17 residues long. As to treatment: oral pan-JAK inhibitor, 5-10 mg twice daily. Peripheral blood, together with lesional scalp punch biopsies, was collected from alopecia areata patients. The researchers isolated CD4+ and CD8+ T cells from PBMCs by sorting. As the sequencing template, cDNA was produced by extracting RNA and reverse transcribing it. Sequencing used immunoSEQ multiplex PCR; TCRdb keeps in-frame clones, though not all of them. The sample consists of 120,000 to 150,000 clones, around 86% of them appearing once.

This TCR was sampled from a human donor with alopecia areata. The gene calls are TRBV7-2 and TRBJ2-7; D is possibly TRBD1 (6 bases). The starting material was CD8+ T cells sorted from blood, obtained at week 4, from a patient treated with tofacitinib. The CDR3 loop reads CASSELTPATGFYEQYF. The CDR3 nucleotides read TGTGCCAGCAGTGAGTTAACCCCCGCGACAGGTTTCTACGAGCAGTACTTC.